This entry lists 28 T cell receptor beta chains sequenced from one sample in a study of blood T cells in healthy people across ages. For the second PCR, which ran for 7 to 11 cycles, a sample-barcoded 5' primer and a J-beta primer mix were used. TCRdb reprocessed the 5' RACE reads with MiXCR, giving one entry per CDR3 protein. The sample records approximately 1,100,000 distinct CDR3 sequences, more than 35% being singletons. Sequencing input: blood. The source is a woman aged 55-70 years in good health.

The chain uses TRBV2 and TRBJ1-6; D ambiguous. CDR1 is SNHLY, CDR2 FYNNEI, per germline. The CDR3 is 14 residues long. V shed 7 bases and J shed 9 bases, with 16 bases lying between them. CDR3 coding DNA: TGTGCCAGCACCGCCCGGGTACTACTTTCACCCCTCCACTTT. The encoded protein is CASTARVLLSPLHF.

The J gene is TRBJ2-3, the V gene TRBV9, with TRBD2 matching over 9 bases. Trimming took 1 base from V and 3 from J; bases not matched to a gene: 6. This CDR3 is built from 16 residues. The germline CDR1 and CDR2 sequences are SGDLS and YYNGEE. The CDR3 DNA reads as TGTGCCAGCAGCGTATATAGCGGGAGTAGAACAGATACGCAGTATTTT. Protein product: CASSVYSGSRTDTQYF.

This clonotype has just one count. This chain links TRBV20-1 with TRBJ1-1; possibly TRBD1 for D (6 bases). The germline V gene encodes CDR1 DFQATT and CDR2 SNEGSKA (reference sequence). Trimming removed 2 bases from V and 3 bases from J, with 13 bases in between. This CDR3 comprises 14 residues. CDR3 region: CSARRQGRDTEAFF. The CDR3, as DNA: TGCAGTGCTAGAAGGCAGGGGCGGGACACTGAAGCTTTCTTT.

This clonotype was counted once. At one end, the junction sequence differs from germline, possibly due to a read error. The rearrangement joins TRBV2 to TRBJ1-5; D not certain. The germline gives CDR1 SNHLY, CDR2 FYNNEI. This CDR3 is 12 amino acids long. Here the CDR3 DNA reads TGTGCCAACAGTGGGTCGGGTCAGCCCCAGCATTTT. Translating it yields CANSGSGQPQHF. The variable domain in full, completed from reference TRBV2 and TRBJ1-5, reads EPEVTQTPSHQVTQMGQEVILRCVPISNHLYFYWYRQILGQKVEFLVSFYNNEISEKSEIFDDQFSVERPDGSNFTLKIRSTKLEDSAMYFCANSGSGQPQHFGDGTRLSIL.

The genes are TRBV28 and TRBJ2-5, with 9 bases lining up with TRBD1. The closer fit of TRBJ2-7 to the DNA end suggests the J call may be wrong. In germline, CDR1 is MDHEN, CDR2 SYDVKM. The CDR3 is 17 residues long. In DNA form, the CDR3 reads TGTGCCAGTACCTACAGCACTACAGGGGGCGGTAGGGACGAGCAGTACTTC. Translating it yields CASTYSTTGGGRDEQYF.

This clonotype was observed a few times. The V and J genes are TRBV7-9 and TRBJ2-5, with D possibly TRBD2 on 6 matching bases. The closer fit of TRBJ2-7 to the DNA end suggests the J call may be wrong. CDR3 size: 15 residues. In germline, CDR1 is SEHNR, CDR2 FQNEAQ (reference sequence). The CDR3 spells CASSPLGRGGYEQYF. The DNA of the CDR3 is TGTGCCAGCAGCCCTCTTGGAAGGGGAGGCTACGAGCAGTACTTC.

This clonotype has just a few counts. The V gene is TRBV28, the J gene TRBJ2-5, with TRBD1 as a possible D gene (6 bases). Gene TRBJ2-7 matches the end of the DNA better, so the J call may be wrong. Germline CDR1 reads MDHEN; CDR2 reads SYDVKM. The CDR3 covers 13 residues. The CDR3 region is CASSLFQGYEQYF. In DNA, the CDR3 is TGTGCCAGCAGTTTATTCCAGGGGTACGAGCAGTACTTC.

V is TRBV3-1 and J is TRBJ1-6, with a weak D call TRBD1 (5 bases). Trimming left V 0 bases short and J 8 bases short, with 14 bases between. Germline-derived CDR1 and CDR2 are LGHDT and YNNKEL (reference sequence). This CDR3 spans 16 amino acids. CDR3 region: CASSQDLWTTDSPLHF. The CDR3 DNA reads as TGTGCCAGCAGCCAAGATCTTTGGACAACGGATTCACCCCTCCACTTT. The full variable domain, completed using reference TRBV3-1 and TRBJ1-6, is DTAVSQTPKYLVTQMGNDKSIKCEQNLGHDTMYWYKQDSKKFLKIMFSYNNKELIINETVPNRFSPKSPDKAHLNLHINSLELGDSAVYFCASSQDLWTTDSPLHFGNGTRLTVT.

The chain recombines TRBV24-1 with TRBJ2-1; 10 bases are shared with TRBD2. Losses at the gene ends were 7 bases for V and 8 bases for J; bases not matched to a gene: 7. CDR3 length: 14 residues. Germline lookup yields CDR1 KGHDR and CDR2 SFDVKD. CDR3 coding DNA: TGTGCCACCAGACCAGCGGGAGGGCTCGATGAGCAGTTCTTC. The encoded protein is CATRPAGGLDEQFF.

Here the CDR3 reads CASSPGPEGAYEQYF. CDR3 DNA: TGTGCCAGCAGCCCAGGCCCCGAGGGAGCCTACGAGCAGTACTTC. The V call is TRBV3-1, the J call TRBJ2-7, with D possibly being TRBD2 (5 bases). Germline values: CDR1 LGHDT, CDR2 YNNKEL (reference sequence). The CDR3 has 15 amino acids. V was pared by 4 bases and J by 2 bases, with 15 bases between.

This clonotype came up a few times. The chain uses TRBV4-1 and TRBJ2-1; 7 nucleotides match TRBD2. The CDR3 runs 17 residues. The V gene end was trimmed by 0 bases and the J gene end by 0 bases; junction bases not matched to a gene: 5. Per germline, CDR1 MGHRA and CDR2 YSYEKL. The CDR3 nucleotides are TGCGCCAGCAGCCAAGAAGAGGGAGGGAGCTCCTACAATGAGCAGTTCTTC. Its protein is CASSQEEGGSSYNEQFF.

This chain joins TRBV6-5 and TRBJ2-3, with D tentatively TRBD2 (5 bases). The CDR3 covers 15 residues. The V end lost 2 bases, the J end lost 0 bases, and 9 bases lay between the germline ends. Germline CDR1 MNHEY, CDR2 SVGAGI. CDR3 amino acids: CASSYARVSTDTQYF. DNA for the CDR3: TGTGCCAGCAGTTACGCGAGGGTTAGCACAGATACGCAGTATTTT.

This clonotype appeared a few times. This CDR3 is CASSPWDRGEQFF. The CDR3 region has the DNA TGTGCCAGCAGCCCATGGGACCGCGGTGAGCAGTTCTTC. This rearrangement joins TRBV7-8 to TRBJ2-1; tentatively, D is TRBD1 or TRBD2 (5 bases each). This CDR3 is built from 13 residues. In germline, CDR1 is SGHVS, CDR2 FQNEAQ. V was trimmed by 5 bases and J by 9 bases, leaving 14 bases between them.

V and J are TRBV5-5 and TRBJ2-1, with 7 bases that match TRBD2. The junction had 5 bases not matched to a gene; V was cut back by 4 bases and J by 1 base. CDR1 and CDR2 (germline): SGHKS, YYEKEE (reference sequence). The CDR3 runs to 15 residues. The CDR3 DNA reads as TGTGCCAGCAGCGCCGGACTAGGGTCCTACAATGAGCAGTTCTTC. Amino acids: CASSAGLGSYNEQFF.

The chain employs TRBV2 and TRBJ1-4; a possible D gene is TRBD1 (6 bases). Trimming pared 4 bases from V and 4 bases from J, leaving 13 bases between. Germline V gene data show CDR1 as SNHLY and CDR2 as FYNNEI. This CDR3 spans 15 amino acids. CDR3 nucleotide sequence: TGTGCCAGCAGTGGTCAGGGGATCCGTAATGAAAAACTGTTTTTT. Its protein product is CASSGQGIRNEKLFF.

This clonotype was recorded many times. The V gene is TRBV20-1, the J gene TRBJ2-3; a possible D gene is TRBD1 (7 bases). Germline V CDR1 and CDR2: DFQATT, SNEGSKA (reference sequence). This CDR3 is built from 15 residues. V was cut by 5 bases and J by 1 base, with 16 bases left in between. The CDR3 loop is CSAPPGGFGTDTQYF. CDR3 sequence (DNA): TGCAGTGCTCCCCCAGGGGGGTTTGGCACAGATACGCAGTATTTT.

The chain has TRBV29-1 and TRBJ2-7, with TRBD2 identical over 14 bases. The J call may be mistaken, given a closer DNA end match to TRBJ2-5. The CDR3 loop spans 16 amino acids. Germline V lookup: CDR1 SQVTM, CDR2 ANQGSEA. Written as DNA, the CDR3 is TGCAGCGCGACTCCCGGGACTAGCGGGAGCGAGGAGACCCAGTACTTC. It specifies CSATPGTSGSEETQYF.

The CDR3 loop reads CASVGSTRTNEQFF. Here the CDR3 DNA reads TGTGCCAGCGTGGGGTCCACTAGAACCAATGAGCAGTTCTTC. The chain is built from TRBV2 and TRBJ2-1, with a tentative D call TRBD2 (5 bases). Trimming cost V 8 bases and J 6 bases, with 17 bases left between them. Germline CDR1 SNHLY, CDR2 FYNNEI. CDR3 length: 14 residues.

The chain couples TRBV7-2 to TRBJ2-7, with D tentatively TRBD2 (6 bases). The end of the DNA aligns better with TRBJ2-5, so the J call may be wrong. Germline-derived CDR1 and CDR2 are SGHTA and FQGNSA. The CDR3 is 13 amino acids. For the CDR3, the DNA is TGTGCCAGCAGGGGGGGACTTGAAGAGACCCAGTACTTC. It is translated as CASRGGLEETQYF.

The chain carries TRBV29-1 and TRBJ2-7; perhaps TRBD2 as D (7 bases). This CDR3 spans 12 amino acids. Trimming shortened V by 2 bases and J by 6 bases, and 11 bases separated the two germline ends. Germline CDR1 and CDR2: SQVTM and ANQGSEA. The CDR3 DNA sequence: TGCAGCGTTGAACGCGGGGGCGGCGAGCAGTACTTC. It translates to CSVERGGGEQYF.

The V and J genes are TRBV7-2 and TRBJ1-6, with 7 bases identical to TRBD1. V was clipped by 1 base and J by 8 bases; unmatched bases: 8. Germline V CDR1 and CDR2: SGHTA, FQGNSA. The CDR3 is made up of 16 amino acids. The CDR3 protein is CASSLGPTGSYSPLHF. In nucleotides, the CDR3 is TGTGCCAGCAGCTTAGGACCGACAGGGTCGTATTCACCCCTCCACTTT.

This clonotype was seen a handful of times. V and J are TRBV2 and TRBJ2-2; 7 bases are shared with TRBD2. The ends lost 6 bases at V and 4 bases at J; junction bases unmatched: 5. Germline V CDR1 and CDR2: SNHLY, FYNNEI. CDR3 length equals 14 residues. The CDR3 spells CASRESSGTGELFF. The CDR3 bases are TGTGCCAGCAGGGAATCTAGCGGCACCGGGGAGCTGTTTTTT. Filled out from reference TRBV2 and TRBJ2-2, the complete variable domain reads EPEVTQTPSHQVTQMGQEVILRCVPISNHLYFYWYRQILGQKVEFLVSFYNNEISEKSEIFDDQFSVERPDGSNFTLKIRSTKLEDSAMYFCASRESSGTGELFFGEGSRLTVL.

V is TRBV20-1 and J is TRBJ1-1; 8 bases agree with TRBD1. The CDR3 contains 13 residues. Trimming cost V 6 bases and J 5 bases; bases outside gene matches: 8. Germline V gene lookup returns CDR1 DFQATT and CDR2 SNEGSKA (reference sequence). CDR3 in DNA: TGCAGTGCCCCAGGACAGGGTCCAACTGAAGCTTTCTTT. Translated, it gives CSAPGQGPTEAFF.

The V gene is TRBV11-2, the J gene TRBJ2-1, with D hard to call. The CDR3 length is 12 residues. Looked up from germline, CDR1 is SGHAT and CDR2 is FQNNGV. V was cut by 8 bases and J by 0 bases, with 5 bases left in between. CDR3 sequence: CASGFSYNEQFF. The CDR3 DNA reads as TGTGCCAGCGGGTTCTCCTACAATGAGCAGTTCTTC.

This clonotype was detected a few times. J is TRBJ2-7 and V is TRBV6-1; D is ambiguous. With the DNA end fitting TRBJ2-5 better, the J assignment may be wrong. CDR3 length: 12 amino acids. Per germline, CDR1 MNHNS and CDR2 SASEGT. Here the CDR3 DNA reads TGTGCCAGCAGTGCAGTCCAGGAGACCCAGTACTTC. Amino acid sequence: CASSAVQETQYF.

This clonotype was seen more than once but under ten times. The chain links TRBV20-1 to TRBJ2-7; 7 positions match TRBD2. This CDR3 is 14 amino acids long. The germline V gene has CDR1 DFQATT and CDR2 SNEGSKA (reference sequence). Trimming at V came to 3 bases and at J to 3 bases, leaving 8 bases not matched to a gene. The DNA for the CDR3 is TGCAGTGCTAGTGGGGGGAGGGTCGGCTACGAGCAGTACTTC. Translating it yields CSASGGRVGYEQYF.

In regard to this clonotype: A much bigger clone sits one base away, suggesting this may be a read error. The chain carries TRBV7-2 and TRBJ2-1; 9 nucleotides line up with TRBD2. Germline V gene lookup returns CDR1 SGHTA and CDR2 FQGNSA. The CDR3 is 15 amino acids. CDR3 DNA sequence: TGTGGCAGCAGCCCCCCTAGCGGGATTATGAATGAGCAGTTCTTC. It translates to CGSSPPSGIMNEQFF.

This rearrangement joins TRBV11-2 to TRBJ2-7; 7 nucleotides line up with TRBD1. CDR1 and CDR2 from the germline V gene are SGHAT and FQNNGV. The CDR3 contains 13 residues. Trimming at V came to 5 bases and at J to 6 bases, leaving 7 bases not matched to a gene. The CDR3 loop reads CASSRGDSPEQYF. The CDR3 region has the DNA TGTGCCAGCAGCCGAGGGGACAGTCCCGAGCAGTACTTC.